These 21 T cell receptor beta chains came from one sample sequenced in a study of spatial heterogeneity in lung cancer. Time point in this sample: sample taken at primary tumor resection. No cells were sorted before sequencing. The whole RNA sequenced was extracted from tumor, nontumor lung or frozen PBMC. TCRdb called the 5' RACE reads again in MiXCR, with one record for every CDR3 protein. Seen here are around 87,000 distinct CDR3 sequences, approximately 12% observed once, and the top ten hold over 40%. Here the sequenced sample was PBMCs, taken at surgery. The receptors originated from a male donor with early-stage non-small cell lung cancer.

As for this clonotype: A much larger clone lies one base from this, so it may be a read error. The CDR3 spells CASSSGAVSYDQYF. CDR3 sequence (DNA): TGCGCCAGCAGCTCAGGGGCTGTATCCTACGACCAGTACTTC. This sequence joins TRBV5-1 and TRBJ2-7, with D maybe TRBD1 (6 bases). This CDR3 has 14 amino acids. CDR1 SGHRS and CDR2 YFSETQ come from the germline V gene.

Only a few counts were recorded for this clonotype. The rearrangement uses TRBV10-3 and TRBJ2-1; a possible D gene is TRBD1 (6 bases). The CDR3 totals 13 residues. Germline lookup yields CDR1 ENHRY and CDR2 SYGVKD. V was pared by 3 bases and J by 7 bases, with 10 bases between. CDR3 region: CAISDGTSNEQFF. CDR3 in DNA: TGTGCCATCAGTGACGGGACATCTAATGAGCAGTTCTTC.

This clonotype was detected only a few times. The chain has TRBV27 and TRBJ1-3; D remains unclear. Germline values: CDR1 MNHEY, CDR2 SMNVEV (reference sequence). This CDR3 is 15 amino acids long. V dropped 7 bases and J dropped 0 bases, with 13 bases sitting between them. CDR3 DNA: TGTGCCAGCAAGGAGGACTGGAGCTCTGGAAACACCATATATTTT. Protein: CASKEDWSSGNTIYF.

The chain couples TRBV11-2 to TRBJ2-7, with a tentative D call TRBD1 (6 bases). V was shortened by 2 bases and J by 9 bases, with 11 bases between the two germline ends. The germline V gene encodes CDR1 SGHAT and CDR2 FQNNGV. The CDR3 covers 12 residues. The DNA for the CDR3 is TGTGCCAGCAGCTTATTTCCAGGGGTGCAGTACTTC. It translates to CASSLFPGVQYF. The full variable domain, with the rest looked up from reference TRBV11-2 and TRBJ2-7, is EAGVAQSPRYKIIEKRQSVAFWCNPISGHATLYWYQQILGQGPKLLIQFQNNGVVDDSQLPKDRFSAERLKGVDSTLKIQPAKLEDSAVYLCASSLFPGVQYFGPGTRLTVT.

This chain uses TRBV21-1 with TRBJ2-2; the table's D call TRBD1 went unverified against the DNA. TRBV21-1 is classified as a pseudogene. The CDR3 consists of 16 residues. The DNA of the CDR3 is TGTGCCAGCCGACCCTTGGACAGGGTCAACACCGGGGAGCTGTTTTTT. Translation: CASRPLDRVNTGELFF.

This clonotype came up many times. The chain has TRBV12-3 or TRBV12-4 and TRBJ1-6; D gene unclear. V was cut by 3 bases and J by 8 bases, with 14 bases left in between. The CDR3 runs to 15 residues. DNA for the CDR3: TGTGCCAGCAGTTTTTCCGGGATACCTTATTCACCCCTCCACTTT. Encoded protein: CASSFSGIPYSPLHF.

This clonotype was found many times. The chain is built from TRBV7-2 and TRBJ2-2; D unresolved. V lost 2 bases to trimming and J lost 1 base, with 5 bases between them. Germline lookup yields CDR1 SGHTA and CDR2 FQGNSA. CDR3 length: 14 amino acids. The DNA of the CDR3 is TGTGCCAGCAGCTTACTCAGGAACACCGGGGAGCTGTTTTTT. Translating it yields CASSLLRNTGELFF.

This rearrangement joins TRBV7-9 to TRBJ2-3; D possibly matches TRBD1 or TRBD2 (5 bases each). The CDR3 length is 14 residues. The germline gives CDR1 SEHNR, CDR2 FQNEAQ (reference sequence). The ends were cut back, 5 bases at V and 2 bases at J, with 11 bases in the middle. The CDR3 sequence is CASSPAGTTDTQYF. Here the CDR3 DNA reads TGTGCCAGCAGCCCAGCCGGGACCACAGATACGCAGTATTTT.

The chain joins TRBV14 to TRBJ2-2; tentative D call: TRBD1 (6 bases). The CDR3 sequence is 17 residues long. CDR1 is SGHDN and CDR2 is FVKESK in the germline V gene. The ends were cut back, 1 base at V and 2 bases at J, with 14 bases in the middle. CDR3 sequence (DNA): TGTGCCAGCAGCCAAGTGGGGACCGGGACAAACACCGGGGAGCTGTTTTTT. Protein product: CASSQVGTGTNTGELFF.

The chain employs TRBV10-1 and TRBJ2-3; D possibly corresponds to TRBD2 (5 bases). The germline CDR1 and CDR2 sequences are WNHNN and SYGVQD (reference sequence). Trimming removed 0 bases from V and 0 bases from J, with 13 bases in between. The CDR3 runs 17 residues. CDR3 bases: TGCGCCAGCAGTGAGTCGCTCGGGGAAGCTAGCACAGATACGCAGTATTTT. Its protein is CASSESLGEASTDTQYF.

The rearrangement joins TRBV30 to TRBJ1-2; D unresolved. Between the trimmed V and J ends, which lost 5 bases and 8 bases, there was a span of 15 bases. Germline CDR1 reads GTSNPN; CDR2 reads SVGIG (reference sequence). The CDR3 has 12 residues. The CDR3 here is CAWEHRRGGYTF. In DNA, the CDR3 is TGTGCCTGGGAACATCGGCGAGGCGGCTACACCTTC.

This clonotype was found a few times. V and J are TRBV6-5 and TRBJ2-4; TRBD1 matches 8 bases. CDR3 length: 13 residues. The trim removed 4 bases at V and 6 bases at J, leaving 2 bases unmatched. Germline CDR1 and CDR2: MNHEY and SVGAGI. The CDR3 coding sequence is TGTGCCAGCAGTTCCCAGGGGGCAAACATTCAGTACTTC. It yields the protein CASSSQGANIQYF.

This clonotype was detected only a few times. The rearrangement uses TRBV27 and TRBJ2-1; the D is unclear. CDR1 and CDR2 (germline): MNHEY, SMNVEV (reference sequence). V lost 6 bases, J lost 10 bases, and 10 bases lay in between. This CDR3 is built from 11 residues. The CDR3 loop reads CASSTKGEQFF. The CDR3, as DNA: TGTGCCAGCAGCACAAAAGGGGAGCAGTTCTTC.

About this clonotype itself: A much larger clone sits a single nucleotide away, making a read error possible. The chain carries TRBV11-1 and TRBJ2-7; 8 bases line up with TRBD1. V shed 1 base, J shed 6 bases, and the junction held 5 bases outside the gene matches. Germline V lookup: CDR1 SGHAT, CDR2 FQDESV (reference sequence). The CDR3 length is 14 residues. The chain's CDR3 is CASSLVDRDIEQYF. CDR3 bases: TGTGCCAGCAGCTTAGTGGACAGGGATATCGAGCAGTACTTC.

This clonotype was observed a handful of times. The rearrangement joins TRBV24-1 to TRBJ2-5, with 12 nucleotides matching TRBD2. The CDR3 runs to 16 residues. The V and J ends lost 6 bases and 2 bases, in that order; junction bases with no gene match: 6. Germline CDR1 KGHDR, CDR2 SFDVKD. CDR3 in DNA: TGTGCCACCAGTCCGACTAGCGGGGGCCATCAAGAGACCCAGTACTTC. It translates to CATSPTSGGHQETQYF.

The V call is TRBV11-2, the J call TRBJ2-1; 8 bases are shared with TRBD2. The CDR3 has 19 residues. Germline V lookup: CDR1 SGHAT, CDR2 FQNNGV. The junction had 26 bases not matched to a gene; V was cut back by 1 base and J by 15 bases. The CDR3 DNA is TGTGCCAGCAGCTTAGGGCGCGTGAGCCTAGCGGGTGGTGATCCGGGCCCGTTCTTC. It translates to CASSLGRVSLAGGDPGPFF.

Remarks on this clonotype: A read error is possible here, since a much larger clone lies one base away. This sequence joins TRBV18 and TRBJ1-1; the D is unclear. Germline CDR1 and CDR2: KGHSH and LQKENI. V dropped 3 bases and J dropped 1 base, with 6 bases sitting between them. This CDR3 region has 13 residues. CDR3 DNA: TGTGCCAGCTCACCGATAGGGAACACTGAAGCTTTCTTT. Translation: CASSPIGNTEAFF.

This clonotype was observed a handful of times. This sequence joins TRBV6-2 or TRBV6-3 and TRBJ1-1, with a tentative D call TRBD1 (5 bases). Germline CDR1 and CDR2: MNHEY and SVGEGT. The CDR3 is 15 amino acids. V dropped 5 bases and J dropped 3 bases, with 16 bases sitting between them. The CDR3 reads CASSVRRDLDTEAFF. DNA of the CDR3: TGTGCCAGCAGTGTTAGGAGGGACTTGGACACTGAAGCTTTCTTT.

This clonotype was detected many times. The chain links TRBV27 to TRBJ1-2; the D is unclear. The CDR3 has 12 residues. Deletions cut 7 bases from V and 1 base from J, with 7 bases between. CDR1 MNHEY and CDR2 SMNVEV come from the germline V gene (reference sequence). The CDR3 reads CASKGLNYGYTF. CDR3 bases: TGTGCCAGCAAAGGGCTTAACTATGGCTACACCTTC.

This clonotype showed up just a few times. The J gene is TRBJ1-2, the V gene TRBV20-1; D possibly corresponds to TRBD1 (5 bases). This CDR3 contains 14 residues. Germline V gene sequence: CDR1 DFQATT, CDR2 SNEGSKA (reference sequence). V was pared by 3 bases and J by 4 bases, with 15 bases between. CDR3 region: CSASRQGGIYGYTF. DNA for the CDR3: TGCAGTGCTAGTAGGCAGGGAGGCATCTATGGCTACACCTTC.

This rearrangement joins TRBV11-2 to TRBJ2-5; D gene uncertain. V dropped 0 bases and J dropped 7 bases, with 9 bases sitting between them. This CDR3 is 13 amino acids long. Per germline, CDR1 SGHAT and CDR2 FQNNGV. As DNA, the CDR3 is TGTGCCAGCAGCTTAGAAATTCTAGGGACCCAGTACTTC. Its translation: CASSLEILGTQYF.